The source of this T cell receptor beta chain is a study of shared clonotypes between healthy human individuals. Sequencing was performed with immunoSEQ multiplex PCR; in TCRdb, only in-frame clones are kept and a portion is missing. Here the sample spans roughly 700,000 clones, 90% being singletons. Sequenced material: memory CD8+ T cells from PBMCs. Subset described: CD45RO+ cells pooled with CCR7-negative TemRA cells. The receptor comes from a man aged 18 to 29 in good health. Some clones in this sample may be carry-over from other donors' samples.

CDR3 protein: CASSDLSTHEQFF. CDR3 coding DNA: TGTGCCAGCAGTGACCTTAGTACCCATGAGCAGTTCTTC. V and J are TRBV6-4 and TRBJ2-1; D remains unclear. Looked up from germline, CDR1 is MRHNA and CDR2 is SNTAGT. V lost 2 bases to trimming and J lost 8 bases, with 10 bases between them. CDR3 size: 13 residues.